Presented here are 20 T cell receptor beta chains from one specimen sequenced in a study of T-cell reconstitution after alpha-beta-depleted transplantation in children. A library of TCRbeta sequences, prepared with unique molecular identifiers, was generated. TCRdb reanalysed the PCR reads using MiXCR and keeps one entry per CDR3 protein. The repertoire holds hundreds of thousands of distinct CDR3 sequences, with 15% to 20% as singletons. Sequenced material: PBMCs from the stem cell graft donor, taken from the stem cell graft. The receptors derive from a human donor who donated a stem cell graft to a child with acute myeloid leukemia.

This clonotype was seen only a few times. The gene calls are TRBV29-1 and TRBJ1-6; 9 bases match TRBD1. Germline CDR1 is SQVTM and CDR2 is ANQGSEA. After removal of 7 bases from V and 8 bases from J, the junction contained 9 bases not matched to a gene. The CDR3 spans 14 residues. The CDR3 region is CSARDRESDSPLHF. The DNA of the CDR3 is TGCAGCGCCCGGGACAGGGAATCGGATTCACCCCTCCACTTT.

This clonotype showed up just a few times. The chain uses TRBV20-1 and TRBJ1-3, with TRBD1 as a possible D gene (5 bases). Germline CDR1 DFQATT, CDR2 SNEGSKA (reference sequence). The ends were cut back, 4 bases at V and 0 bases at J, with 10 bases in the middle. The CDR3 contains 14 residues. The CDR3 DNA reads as TGCAGTGCTACCGGGACGGACTCTGGAAACACCATATATTTT. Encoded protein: CSATGTDSGNTIYF.

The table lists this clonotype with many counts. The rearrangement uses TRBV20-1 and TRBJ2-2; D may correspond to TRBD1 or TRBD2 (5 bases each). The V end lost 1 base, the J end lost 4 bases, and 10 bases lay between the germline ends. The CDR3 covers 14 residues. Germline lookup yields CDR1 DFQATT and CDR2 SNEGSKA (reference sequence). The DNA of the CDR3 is TGCAGTGCTAGAGGGGGGTCGGTCACCGGGGAGCTGTTTTTT. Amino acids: CSARGGSVTGELFF.

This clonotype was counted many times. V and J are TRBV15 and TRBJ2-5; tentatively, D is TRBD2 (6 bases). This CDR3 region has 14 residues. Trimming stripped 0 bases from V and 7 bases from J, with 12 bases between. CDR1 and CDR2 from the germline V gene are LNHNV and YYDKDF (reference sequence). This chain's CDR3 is CATSRDPGEVTQYF. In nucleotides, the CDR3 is TGTGCCACCAGCAGAGACCCCGGGGAGGTGACCCAGTACTTC.

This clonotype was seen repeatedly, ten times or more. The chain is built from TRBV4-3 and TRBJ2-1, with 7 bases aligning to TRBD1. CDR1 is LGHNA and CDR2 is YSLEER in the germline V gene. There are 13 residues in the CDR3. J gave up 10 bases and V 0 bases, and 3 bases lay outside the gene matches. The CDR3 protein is CASSQEGGREQFF. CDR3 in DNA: TGCGCCAGCAGCCAAGAAGGGGGCCGGGAGCAGTTCTTC.

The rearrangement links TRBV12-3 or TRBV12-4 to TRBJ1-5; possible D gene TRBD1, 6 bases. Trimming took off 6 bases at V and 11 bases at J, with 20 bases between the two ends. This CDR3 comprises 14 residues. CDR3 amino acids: CASRSVTGSGAQHF. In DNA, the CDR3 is TGTGCCAGCAGATCCGTTACAGGGAGTGGGGCCCAGCATTTT.

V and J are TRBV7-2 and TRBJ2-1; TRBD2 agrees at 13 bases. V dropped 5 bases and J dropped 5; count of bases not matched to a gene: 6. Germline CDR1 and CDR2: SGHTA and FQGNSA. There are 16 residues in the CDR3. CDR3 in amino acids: CASSKRTSGGHNEQFF. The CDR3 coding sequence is TGTGCCAGCAGCAAGAGGACTAGCGGGGGTCACAATGAGCAGTTCTTC.

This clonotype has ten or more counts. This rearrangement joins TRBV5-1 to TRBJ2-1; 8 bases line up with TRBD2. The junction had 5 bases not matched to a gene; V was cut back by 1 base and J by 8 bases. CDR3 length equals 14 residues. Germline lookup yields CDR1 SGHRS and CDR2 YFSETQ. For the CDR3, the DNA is TGCGCCAGCAGCTTGAGCGGGGGCAGCGATGAGCAGTTCTTC. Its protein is CASSLSGGSDEQFF.

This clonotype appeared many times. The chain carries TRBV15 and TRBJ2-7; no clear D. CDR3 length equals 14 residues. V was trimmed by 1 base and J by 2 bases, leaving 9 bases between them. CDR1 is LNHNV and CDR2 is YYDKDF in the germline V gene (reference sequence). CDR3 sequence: CATSRGEAPYEQYV. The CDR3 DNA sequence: TGTGCCACCAGCAGAGGGGAAGCCCCCTACGAGCAGTACGTC.

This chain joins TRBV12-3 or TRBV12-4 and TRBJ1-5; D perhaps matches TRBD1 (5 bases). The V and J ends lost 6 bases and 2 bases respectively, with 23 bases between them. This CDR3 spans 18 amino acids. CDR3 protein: CASRYDSGGSSGNQPQHF. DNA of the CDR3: TGTGCCAGCAGGTACGACAGCGGAGGGAGTAGCGGCAATCAGCCCCAGCATTTT.

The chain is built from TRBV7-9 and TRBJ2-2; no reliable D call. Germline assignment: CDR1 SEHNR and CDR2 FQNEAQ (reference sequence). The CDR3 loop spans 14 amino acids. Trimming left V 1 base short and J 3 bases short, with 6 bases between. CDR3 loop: CASSLDTDTGELFF. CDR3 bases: TGTGCCAGCAGCTTAGACACAGACACCGGGGAGCTGTTTTTT.

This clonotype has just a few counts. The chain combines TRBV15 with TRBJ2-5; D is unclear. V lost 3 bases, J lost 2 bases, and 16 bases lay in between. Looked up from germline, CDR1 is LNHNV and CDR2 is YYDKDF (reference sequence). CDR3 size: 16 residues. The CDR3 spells CATSRGRSLGQETQYF. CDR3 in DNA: TGTGCCACCAGCAGGGGTAGGAGCTTGGGACAAGAGACCCAGTACTTC.

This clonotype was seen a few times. In DNA form, the CDR3 reads TGTGCCAGCAGTGTGACAGGGATTCGTGAGACCCAGTACTTC. As protein: CASSVTGIRETQYF. The chain employs TRBV25-1 and TRBJ2-5, with 7 bases fitting TRBD1. The CDR3 consists of 14 residues. V dropped 4 bases and J dropped 5; count of bases not matched to a gene: 7. Germline lookup yields CDR1 MGHDK and CDR2 SYGVNS.

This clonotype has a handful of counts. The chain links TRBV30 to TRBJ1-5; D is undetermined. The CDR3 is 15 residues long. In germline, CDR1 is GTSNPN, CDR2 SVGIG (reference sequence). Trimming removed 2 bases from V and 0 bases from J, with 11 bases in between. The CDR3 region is CAWSPGVYSNQPQHF. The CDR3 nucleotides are TGTGCCTGGAGTCCCGGTGTCTATAGCAATCAGCCCCAGCATTTT.

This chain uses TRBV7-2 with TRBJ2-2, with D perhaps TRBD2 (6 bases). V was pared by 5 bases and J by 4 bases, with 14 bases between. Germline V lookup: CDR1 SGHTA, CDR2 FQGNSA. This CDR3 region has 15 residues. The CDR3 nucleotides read TGTGCCAGCAGCACGGGACTGTTTTCCACCGGGGAGCTGTTTTTT. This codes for CASSTGLFSTGELFF.

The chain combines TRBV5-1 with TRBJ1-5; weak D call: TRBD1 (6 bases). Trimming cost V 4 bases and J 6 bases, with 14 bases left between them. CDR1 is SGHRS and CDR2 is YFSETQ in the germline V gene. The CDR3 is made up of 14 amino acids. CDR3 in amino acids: CASSRSGGVQPQHF. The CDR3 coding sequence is TGCGCCAGCAGCAGGTCCGGGGGCGTTCAGCCCCAGCATTTT.

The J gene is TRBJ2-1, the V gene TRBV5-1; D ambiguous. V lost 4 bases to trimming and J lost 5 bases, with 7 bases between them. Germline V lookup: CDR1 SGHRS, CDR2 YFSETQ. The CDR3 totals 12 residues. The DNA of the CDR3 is TGCGCCAGCAGCCATTCGAACAATGAGCAGTTCTTC. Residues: CASSHSNNEQFF.

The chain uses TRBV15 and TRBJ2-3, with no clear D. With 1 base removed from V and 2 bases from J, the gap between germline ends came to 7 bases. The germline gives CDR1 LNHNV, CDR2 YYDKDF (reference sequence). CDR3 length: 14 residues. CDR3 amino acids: CATSRGGYTDTQYF. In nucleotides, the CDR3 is TGTGCCACCAGCAGAGGGGGATACACAGATACGCAGTATTTT.

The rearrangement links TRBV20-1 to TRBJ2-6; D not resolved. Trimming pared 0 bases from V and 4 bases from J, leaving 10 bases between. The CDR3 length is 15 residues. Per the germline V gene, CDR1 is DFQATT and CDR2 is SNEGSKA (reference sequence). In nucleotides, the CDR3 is TGCAGTGCTAGAGACAGTCTGTGGGGGGCCAACGTCCTGACTTTC. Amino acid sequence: CSARDSLWGANVLTF.

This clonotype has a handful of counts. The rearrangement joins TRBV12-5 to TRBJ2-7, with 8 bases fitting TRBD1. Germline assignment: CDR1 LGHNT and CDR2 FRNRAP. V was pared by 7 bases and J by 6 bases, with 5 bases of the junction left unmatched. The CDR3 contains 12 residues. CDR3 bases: TGTGCTAGTGCCCGGACAGGGTCCGAGCAGTACTTC. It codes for CASARTGSEQYF.